This TCR beta chain appears in the sequencing data of a study of blood T cell repertoires in COVID-19. Study at large: Specimens from acute and convalescent COVID-19 originated in the United States, Italy and Spain.

Trimming removed 2 bases from V and 7 bases from J; junction bases left unmatched: 12. The CDR3 totals 16 residues. The germline V gene encodes CDR1 MNHEY and CDR2 SMNVEV (reference sequence). Under the authors' procedure: Estimated nucleated cell counts came from reference gene primer amplification. Sequenced by immunoSEQ multiplex PCR; TCRdb stores in-frame clones only, minus some. The D gene and trimming were derived from the DNA, and the V and J assignments and clone size from that table. The table lists roughly 150,000 clones, approximately 90% of them singletons. Everyone who took part was roughly 18 to 89 years old, and they came from about 25 US areas. Which cohort a participant joined came from the clinical history participants gave.

V and J are TRBV27 and TRBJ1-2; 8 bases fit TRBD1. Input material: PBMCs or T cells enriched from blood (not recorded which). This clonotype originated in a woman aged 40 to 50 who had been exposed to COVID-19. The CDR3 spells CASSLDSMQGALGYTF. The CDR3 coding sequence is TGTGCCAGCAGTTTAGATTCGATGCAGGGGGCGCTTGGCTACACCTTC.